This T cell receptor beta chain was obtained from a study of preoperative IRX-2 immunotherapy in early breast cancer. The protocol was immunoSEQ multiplex PCR, while the TCRdb copy is restricted to in-frame clones and leaves out a portion. The sample records about 34,000 clones, about 95% being singletons. The treatment denotes: preoperative locoregional IRX-2 cytokine immunotherapy. Preoperative locoregional IRX-2 cytokine immunotherapy was tested in the phase Ib source study. Germline V gene data show CDR1 as SGHAT and CDR2 as FQNNGV. V was cut by 5 bases and J by 1 base, with 11 bases left in between. This CDR3 is built from 14 residues.

The specimen was collected from a patient treated with IRX-2 immunotherapy. The J gene is TRBJ1-1, the V gene TRBV11-2, with D hard to call. The source is a human donor with breast cancer. CDR3 residues: CASSRGSQNTEAFF. For the CDR3, the DNA is TGTGCCAGCAGCCGCGGGTCACAGAACACTGAAGCTTTCTTT.